Shown below are 2 T cell receptor beta chains from a single sample sequenced in a study of blood T cell repertoires in COVID-19. Only in-frame clones appear in the TCRdb table, and some are missing; sequencing was by immunoSEQ multiplex PCR. The table lists about 270,000 clones, roughly 86% of them singletons, with approximately 8.2% in the top ten. Sequencing was done on a sample of peripheral blood. These receptors came from a man aged 35 to 55 with active or convalescent COVID-19.

This clone came up once. J is TRBJ1-2 and V is TRBV13; a weak D match, TRBD1 (6 bases). CDR1 PRHDT and CDR2 FYEKMQ come from the germline V gene (reference sequence). The CDR3 loop spans 17 amino acids. Trimming cost V 5 bases and J 2 bases, with 21 bases left between them. The CDR3 DNA reads as TGTGCCAGCAGCCCACGCACCGGGACACCTCTGAACTATGGCTACACCTTC. Translating gives CASSPRTGTPLNYGYTF.

The rearrangement uses TRBV19 and TRBJ2-3, with TRBD1 matching 9 bases. This CDR3 region has 14 residues. V was pared by 6 bases and J by 3 bases, with 4 bases of the junction left unmatched. Germline CDR1 LNHDA, CDR2 SQIVND (reference sequence). The CDR3 loop reads CASSRDRVTDTQYF. The DNA of the CDR3 is TGTGCCAGTAGCCGGGACAGGGTAACAGATACGCAGTATTTT.